A selection of T cell receptor beta chains follows, all from one sample in a study of immune evolution from preneoplasia to lung adenocarcinoma. Assay used: immunoSEQ multiplex PCR; TCRdb lists only in-frame clones, some missing. The repertoire has about 800 clones, 70% to 85% of them found once; the top ten carry over 7.5%. The sample consisted of FFPE atypical adenomatous hyperplasia tissue from the lung. Receptors originate from a person between 65 and 79 years old with lung adenocarcinoma. Both conserved end residues are part of each CDR3. The D gene is left open where the match is weak. Size is omitted from some rows. Given values are once, few, many or a class for expanded clones.

J: TRBJ1-1; V: TRBV9; size: -; D: -; DNA: TGTGCCAGCAGCGCGGGGTCCTTGGGAAATACTGAAGCTTTCTTT; CDR3: CASSAGSLGNTEAFF
J: TRBJ1-3; V: TRBV5-6; size: once; D: TRBD1; DNA: TGTGCCAGCAGCCTGAGGACAGGCCTCTCTGGAAACACCATATATTTT; CDR3: CASSLRTGLSGNTIYF
J: TRBJ2-3; V: TRBV5-1; size: once; D: -; DNA: TGCGCCAGCAGCTTGGAGTTTTCAGATACGCAGTATTTT; CDR3: CASSLEFSDTQYF
J: TRBJ1-1; V: TRBV5-1; size: -; D: TRBD1; DNA: TGCGCCAGCAGCTTGGCCCCAGGGGGCCTTAACACTGAAGCTTTCTTT; CDR3: CASSLAPGGLNTEAFF
J: TRBJ2-7; V: TRBV19; size: -; D: -; DNA: TGTGCCAGTAGTGGGGACCACGAGCAGTACTTC; CDR3: CASSGDHEQYF
J: TRBJ2-5; V: TRBV7-9; size: -; D: -; DNA: TGTGCCAGCAGCTTAGATTTGGGAGAGACCCAGTACTTC; CDR3: CASSLDLGETQYF
J: TRBJ2-5; V: TRBV2; size: -; D: TRBD2; DNA: TGTGCCAGCAGTGAAGGGCGGGGGGGCCTTGAGACCCAGTACTTC; CDR3: CASSEGRGGLETQYF
J: TRBJ2-7; V: TRBV9; size: once; D: -; DNA: TGTGCCAGCAGCGTAGGAAGGCAGGGACATAACGAGCAGTACTTC; CDR3: CASSVGRQGHNEQYF
J: TRBJ1-2; V: TRBV29-1; size: few; D: -; DNA: TGCAGCGTTGAAGATGGGGGGGGGACGATCTATGGCTACACCTTC; CDR3: CSVEDGGGTIYGYTF
J: TRBJ2-3; V: TRBV19; size: -; D: TRBD1; DNA: TGTGCCAGTAGTATGGCCGGACAGGGACCTACAGATACGCAGTATTTT; CDR3: CASSMAGQGPTDTQYF
J: TRBJ2-1; V: TRBV7-9; size: -; D: -; DNA: TGTGCCAGCACGAACTCCTACAATGAGCAGTTCTTC; CDR3: CASTNSYNEQFF
J: TRBJ2-2; V: TRBV14; size: few; D: TRBD1; DNA: TGTGCCAGCAGCCAAGATTTACAGGGGGCCGGCGGGGAGCTGTTTTTT; CDR3: CASSQDLQGAGGELFF
J: TRBJ2-5; V: TRBV9; size: -; D: -; DNA: TGTGCCAGCAGCGCCTCCGGGACACCGACGGAGACCCAGTACTTC; CDR3: CASSASGTPTETQYF
J: TRBJ2-2; V: TRBV19; size: -; D: TRBD1; DNA: TGTGCCACCCCACAACAAGACAGGGACACCGGGGAGCTGTTTTTT; CDR3: CATPQQDRDTGELFF
J: TRBJ2-1; V: TRBV10-2; size: -; D: TRBD2; DNA: TGCGCCAGCCTTAAGGGACTAGCCCCGGCAAATGAGCAGTTCTTC; CDR3: CASLKGLAPANEQFF
J: TRBJ2-7; V: TRBV7-9; size: -; D: -; DNA: TGTGCCAGCAGCCTCCCCGGGACACCCTACGAGCAGTACTTC; CDR3: CASSLPGTPYEQYF
J: TRBJ2-3; V: TRBV11-1; size: -; D: -; DNA: TGTGCCAGCAGTAGAACAGGGACAGATACGCAGTATTTT; CDR3: CASSRTGTDTQYF
J: TRBJ2-7; V: TRBV30; size: once; D: -; DNA: TGTGCCTGGGAAAAGAGGGGCCAAGAGCAGTACTTC; CDR3: CAWEKRGQEQYF
J: TRBJ1-4; V: TRBV27; size: -; D: TRBD1; DNA: TGTGCCAGCAGTTTCTCAGGTCTTGGACAGGCTAATGAAAAACTGTTTTTT; CDR3: CASSFSGLGQANEKLFF
J: TRBJ2-3; V: TRBV29-1; size: -; D: TRBD1; DNA: TGCAGCGTTGAAGATGAACAGGGGGTTGTAGATACGCAGTATTTT; CDR3: CSVEDEQGVVDTQYF
J: TRBJ2-1; V: TRBV9; size: -; D: TRBD2; DNA: TGTGCCAGCAGCGTAGCTGGAAGCGGGGGACACAATGAGCAGTTCTTC; CDR3: CASSVAGSGGHNEQFF
J: TRBJ2-4; V: TRBV6-4; size: -; D: -; DNA: TGTGCCAGCTACGCGGCCAAAAACATTCAGTACTTC; CDR3: CASYAAKNIQYF
J: TRBJ2-7; V: TRBV20-1; size: -; D: -; DNA: TGCAGTGCTATAACAGGGAACGAGCAGTACTTC; CDR3: CSAITGNEQYF
J: TRBJ2-1; V: TRBV5-1; size: -; D: TRBD1; DNA: TGCGCCAGCAGCTACGGACAGGATCACGAGCAGTTCTTC; CDR3: CASSYGQDHEQFF
J: TRBJ1-2; V: TRBV20-1; size: -; D: -; DNA: TGCAGTGCTATGGAATCGGGTGGCTACACCTTC; CDR3: CSAMESGGYTF
J: TRBJ2-1; V: TRBV5-6; size: -; D: TRBD2; DNA: TGTGCCAGCAGCTTCTGGCGGGGGGCCAATGAGCAGTTCTTC; CDR3: CASSFWRGANEQFF
J: TRBJ2-5; V: TRBV27; size: -; D: TRBD2; DNA: TGTGCCAGCAGGGGACTAGCGGGAGGTTTCCGAAACCAAGAGACCCAGTACTTC; CDR3: CASRGLAGGFRNQETQYF
J: TRBJ2-7; V: TRBV10-2; size: -; D: -; DNA: TGCGCCAGCTCGGAGCTAGCCTACGAGCAGTACTTC; CDR3: CASSELAYEQYF
J: TRBJ1-1; V: TRBV29-1; size: -; D: -; DNA: TGCAGCGTTGGGGTTGGGGGATCGGTCCCTGAAGCTTTCTTT; CDR3: CSVGVGGSVPEAFF
J: TRBJ2-5; V: TRBV7-6; size: -; D: -; DNA: TGTGCCAGCAGCCCAGGGATTGGGGGGGGCGAAGAGACCCAGTACTTC; CDR3: CASSPGIGGGEETQYF
J: TRBJ2-5; V: TRBV11-2; size: -; D: -; DNA: TGTGCCAGCAGCTTAGGAGTCAAAGAGACCCAGTACTTC; CDR3: CASSLGVKETQYF
J: TRBJ1-2; V: TRBV18; size: once; D: TRBD1; DNA: TGTGCCAGCTCACCAGACAGGGACTATGGCTACACCTTC; CDR3: CASSPDRDYGYTF
J: TRBJ2-7; V: TRBV5-5; size: -; D: -; DNA: TGTGCCAGCAGCTTGGTGGGACGGTCCTACGAGCAGTACTTC; CDR3: CASSLVGRSYEQYF
J: TRBJ2-7; V: TRBV27; size: -; D: TRBD1; DNA: TGTGCCAGCAGAACAGGGGGTGTAAACGAGCAGTACTTC; CDR3: CASRTGGVNEQYF
J: TRBJ2-2; V: TRBV6-1; size: -; D: -; DNA: TGTGCCAGCATCAGTCAGAACACCGGGGAGCTGTTTTTT; CDR3: CASISQNTGELFF
J: TRBJ1-1; V: TRBV18; size: -; D: -; DNA: TGTGCCAGCTCACCAACGGTTACTTTGGGCACTGAAGCTTTCTTT; CDR3: CASSPTVTLGTEAFF
J: TRBJ1-5; V: TRBV30; size: -; D: -; DNA: TGTGCCTGGAGTATAGGGCAAGGGCCCCAGCATTTT; CDR3: CAWSIGQGPQHF
J: TRBJ2-7; V: TRBV4-1; size: few; D: TRBD2; DNA: TGCGCCAGCAGCCAAGATCTACTAGCGGGACGCTACGAGCAGTACTTC; CDR3: CASSQDLLAGRYEQYF
J: TRBJ1-2; V: TRBV29-1; size: -; D: TRBD1; DNA: TGCAGCGGCAAGACAGGGTCCTATGGCTACACCTTC; CDR3: CSGKTGSYGYTF
J: TRBJ1-6; V: TRBV14; size: -; D: -; DNA: TGTGCCAGCAGCCAAGCAGGGCCAGCTTATTCACCCCTCCACTTT; CDR3: CASSQAGPAYSPLHF
J: TRBJ2-3; V: TRBV5-1; size: -; D: -; DNA: TGCGCCAGCAGCAGGGGTACGGGCACCCGTAGCACAGATACGCAGTATTTT; CDR3: CASSRGTGTRSTDTQYF
J: TRBJ2-1; V: TRBV29-1; size: -; D: TRBD2; DNA: TGCAGCGTTGCTGCGGGAGGTTCCTACAATGAGCAGTTCTTC; CDR3: CSVAAGGSYNEQFF